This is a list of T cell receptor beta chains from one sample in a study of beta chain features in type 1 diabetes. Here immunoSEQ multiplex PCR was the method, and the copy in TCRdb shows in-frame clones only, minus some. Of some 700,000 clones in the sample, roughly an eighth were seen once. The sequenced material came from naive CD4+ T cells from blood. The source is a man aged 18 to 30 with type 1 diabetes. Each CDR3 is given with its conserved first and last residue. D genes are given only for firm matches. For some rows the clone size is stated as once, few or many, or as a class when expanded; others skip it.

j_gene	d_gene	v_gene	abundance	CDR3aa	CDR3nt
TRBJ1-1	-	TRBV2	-	CASSAGPEAFF	TGTGCCAGCAGCGCAGGGCCTGAAGCTTTCTTT
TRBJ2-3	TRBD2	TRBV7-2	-	CASSISVWVAGVPTQYF	TGTGCCAGCAGCATCAGTGTTTGGGTAGCGGGAGTCCCAACGCAGTATTTT
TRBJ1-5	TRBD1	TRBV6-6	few	CASSVDLGQGWHF	TGTGCCAGCAGTGTCGACCTGGGACAGGGGTGGCATTTT
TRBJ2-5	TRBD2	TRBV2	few	CASNLAEETQYF	TGTGCCAGCAACCTAGCGGAAGAGACCCAGTACTTC
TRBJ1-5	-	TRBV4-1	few	CASSQVSTGYSNQPQHF	TGCGCCAGCAGCCAAGTTTCGACAGGCTATAGCAATCAGCCCCAGCATTTT
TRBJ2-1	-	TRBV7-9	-	CASSGRGQVEQFF	TGTGCCAGCAGCGGGAGGGGACAGGTTGAGCAGTTCTTC
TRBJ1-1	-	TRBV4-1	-	CASSQGFGGIMNTEAFF	TGCGCCAGCAGCCAAGGTTTTGGTGGGATCATGAACACTGAAGCTTTCTTT
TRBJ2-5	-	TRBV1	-	CTFTNEGSSGAQETQYF	TGCACCTTCACCAACGAGGGGTCTAGCGGGGCACAAGAGACCCAGTACTTC
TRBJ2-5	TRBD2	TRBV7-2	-	CASSLNGGGQETQYF	TGTGCCAGCAGCTTAAATGGCGGGGGTCAAGAGACCCAGTACTTC
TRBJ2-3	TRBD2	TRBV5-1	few	CASRLAESTDTQYF	TGCGCCAGCAGACTAGCGGAGAGCACAGATACGCAGTATTTT
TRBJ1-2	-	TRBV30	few	CAWSELSGYTF	TGTGCCTGGAGTGAACTCTCGGGCTACACCTTC
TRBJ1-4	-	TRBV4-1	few	CASSQADGAGEKLFF	TGCGCCAGCAGCCAAGCTGACGGGGCGGGAGAAAAACTGTTTTTT
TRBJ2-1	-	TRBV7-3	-	CASSPTRVGLNEQFF	TGTGCCAGCAGCCCTACCAGGGTGGGATTGAATGAGCAGTTCTTC
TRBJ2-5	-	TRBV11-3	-	CASSLVEQEVGETQYF	TGTGCCAGCAGCTTAGTGGAACAGGAGGTTGGAGAGACCCAGTACTTC
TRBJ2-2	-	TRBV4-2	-	CASSQGDANTGELFF	TGTGCCAGCAGCCAAGGCGACGCGAACACCGGGGAGCTGTTTTTT
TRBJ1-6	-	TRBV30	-	CAWSLTQGPLHF	TGTGCCTGGAGTCTGACCCAAGGGCCCCTCCACTTT
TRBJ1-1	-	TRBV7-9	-	CASSPYTEAFF	TGTGCCAGCAGTCCCTACACTGAAGCTTTCTTT
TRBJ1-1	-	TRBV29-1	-	CSVVGRDFTEAFF	TGCAGCGTTGTAGGTCGGGATTTCACTGAAGCTTTCTTT
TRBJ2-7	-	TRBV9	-	CASKVPYF	TGTGCCAGCAAGGTCCCGTACTTC
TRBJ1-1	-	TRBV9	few	CASSVGRDTEAFF	TGTGCCAGCAGCGTTGGTAGGGACACTGAAGCTTTCTTT
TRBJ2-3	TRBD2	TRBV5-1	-	CASGGGTSADTQYF	TGCGCCAGCGGTGGAGGGACTAGCGCAGATACGCAGTATTTT
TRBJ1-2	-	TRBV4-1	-	CASSLRSTWGPELNYGYTF	TGCGCCAGCAGCCTCCGATCTACCTGGGGACCAGAACTGAACTATGGCTACACCTTC
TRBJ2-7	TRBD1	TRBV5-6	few	CASSLGGTDSYEQYF	TGTGCCAGCAGCTTGGGAGGGACAGACTCCTACGAGCAGTACTTC
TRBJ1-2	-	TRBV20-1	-	CSFHGYTF	TGCAGTTTCCATGGCTACACCTTC
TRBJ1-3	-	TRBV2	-	CASSEVFSGNTIYF	TGTGCCAGCAGTGAAGTCTTCTCTGGAAACACCATATATTTT
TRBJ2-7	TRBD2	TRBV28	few	CASTPGGSYEQYF	TGTGCCAGCACCCCGGGGGGTTCCTACGAGCAGTACTTC
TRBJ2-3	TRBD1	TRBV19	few	CATADRVTDTQYF	TGTGCCACAGCGGACAGGGTCACAGATACGCAGTATTTT
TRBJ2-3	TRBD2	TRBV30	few	CAWSVGLAGFTDTQYF	TGTGCCTGGAGTGTTGGACTAGCGGGGTTCACAGATACGCAGTATTTT
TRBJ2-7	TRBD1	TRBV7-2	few	CASSTWDSPREQYF	TGTGCCAGCAGCACCTGGGACAGCCCGAGGGAGCAGTACTTC
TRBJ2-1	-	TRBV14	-	CASSSLGDEQFF	TGTGCCAGCAGCTCCCTAGGGGATGAGCAGTTCTTC
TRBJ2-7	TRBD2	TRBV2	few	CASRFAGGSYEQYF	TGTGCCAGCAGGTTTGCGGGGGGATCCTACGAGCAGTACTTC
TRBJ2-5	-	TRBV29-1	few	CSVVLGETQYF	TGCAGCGTTGTTCTTGGGGAGACCCAGTACTTC
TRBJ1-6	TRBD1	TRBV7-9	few	CASSPLGGQGYSPLHF	TGTGCCAGCAGCCCTCTCGGGGGACAGGGGTACTCACCCCTCCACTTT
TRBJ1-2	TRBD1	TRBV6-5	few	CASSYGTGGGYGYTF	TGTGCCAGCAGTTACGGGACAGGGGGGGGCTATGGCTACACCTTC
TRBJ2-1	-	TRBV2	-	CASSEEVQPVEQFF	TGTGCCAGCAGTGAAGAGGTCCAGCCCGTAGAGCAGTTCTTC
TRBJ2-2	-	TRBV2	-	CASTLNGFRGELFF	TGTGCCAGCACCCTGAACGGGTTTCGGGGGGAGCTGTTTTTT
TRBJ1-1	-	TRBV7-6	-	CASSHPGGRTEAFF	TGTGCCAGCAGCCATCCTGGGGGGCGGACTGAAGCTTTCTTT
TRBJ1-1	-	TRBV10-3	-	CAIMGRAAGTEAFF	TGTGCCATCATGGGGAGAGCAGCGGGCACTGAAGCTTTCTTT
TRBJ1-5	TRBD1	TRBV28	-	CASSLGGQGDQPQHF	TGTGCCAGCAGTTTGGGGGGACAGGGAGATCAGCCCCAGCATTTT
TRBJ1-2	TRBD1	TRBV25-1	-	CASSERQGAGYGYTF	TGTGCCAGCAGTGAACGACAGGGGGCGGGCTATGGCTACACCTTC
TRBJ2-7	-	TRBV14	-	CASSRYDEQYF	TGTGCCAGCAGCCGATACGACGAGCAGTACTTC
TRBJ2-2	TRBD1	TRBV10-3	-	CAISPGQDNTGELFF	TGTGCCATCAGTCCGGGACAGGATAACACCGGGGAGCTGTTTTTT
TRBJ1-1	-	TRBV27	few	CASHGTAEAFF	TGTGCCAGCCATGGGACGGCTGAAGCTTTCTTT
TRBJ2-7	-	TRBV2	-	CASFGGSSYEQYF	TGTGCCAGCTTTGGAGGAAGCTCCTACGAGCAGTACTTC
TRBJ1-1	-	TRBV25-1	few	CASLPPWGVNTEAFF	TGTGCCAGCCTCCCCCCCTGGGGGGTTAACACTGAAGCTTTCTTT
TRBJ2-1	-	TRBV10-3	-	CAISGPGLPDEQFF	TGTGCCATCAGTGGACCGGGACTTCCGGATGAGCAGTTCTTC